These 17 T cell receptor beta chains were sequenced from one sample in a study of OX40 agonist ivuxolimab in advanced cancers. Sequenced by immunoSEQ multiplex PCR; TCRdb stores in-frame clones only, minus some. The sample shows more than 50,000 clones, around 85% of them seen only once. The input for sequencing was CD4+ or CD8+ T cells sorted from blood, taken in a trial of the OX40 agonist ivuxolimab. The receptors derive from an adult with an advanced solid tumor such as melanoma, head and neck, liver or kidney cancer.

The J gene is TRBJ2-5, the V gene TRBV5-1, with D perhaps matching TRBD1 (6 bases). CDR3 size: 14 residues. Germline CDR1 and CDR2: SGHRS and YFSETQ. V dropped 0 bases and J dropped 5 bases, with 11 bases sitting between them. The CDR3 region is CASSLEQRGETQYF. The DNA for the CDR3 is TGCGCCAGCAGCTTGGAACAGAGGGGGGAGACCCAGTACTTC. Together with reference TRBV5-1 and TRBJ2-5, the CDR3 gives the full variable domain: KAGVTQTPRYLIKTRGQQVTLSCSPISGHRSVSWYQQTPGQGLQFLFEYFSETQRNKGNFPGRFSGRQFSNSRSEMNVSTLELGDSALYLCASSLEQRGETQYFGPGTRLLVL.

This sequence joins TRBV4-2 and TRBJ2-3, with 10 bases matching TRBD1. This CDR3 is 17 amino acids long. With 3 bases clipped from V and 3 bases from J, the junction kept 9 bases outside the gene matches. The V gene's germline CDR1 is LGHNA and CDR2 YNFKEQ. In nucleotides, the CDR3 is TGTGCCAGCAGCCACCTCGGGACAGGGGAGTTTACAGATACGCAGTATTTT. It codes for CASSHLGTGEFTDTQYF.

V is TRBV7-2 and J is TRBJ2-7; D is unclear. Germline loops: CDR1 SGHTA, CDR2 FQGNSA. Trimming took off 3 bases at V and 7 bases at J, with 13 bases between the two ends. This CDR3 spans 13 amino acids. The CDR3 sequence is CASSLWASWEQYF. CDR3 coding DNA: TGTGCCAGCAGCTTGTGGGCTAGTTGGGAGCAGTACTTC.

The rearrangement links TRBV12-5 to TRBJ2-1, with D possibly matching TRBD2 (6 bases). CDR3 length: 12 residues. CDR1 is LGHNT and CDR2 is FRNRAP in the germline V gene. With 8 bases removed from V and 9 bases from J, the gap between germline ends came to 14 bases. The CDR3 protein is CASRGTGTEQFF. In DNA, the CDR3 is TGTGCTAGTCGGGGGACCGGGACTGAGCAGTTCTTC.

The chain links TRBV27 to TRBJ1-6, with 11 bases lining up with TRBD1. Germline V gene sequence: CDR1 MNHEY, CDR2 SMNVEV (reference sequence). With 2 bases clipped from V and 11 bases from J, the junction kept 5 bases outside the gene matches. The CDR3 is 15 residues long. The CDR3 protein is CASSLDWTGGTPLHF. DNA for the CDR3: TGTGCCAGCAGTTTAGATTGGACAGGGGGCACACCCCTCCACTTT.

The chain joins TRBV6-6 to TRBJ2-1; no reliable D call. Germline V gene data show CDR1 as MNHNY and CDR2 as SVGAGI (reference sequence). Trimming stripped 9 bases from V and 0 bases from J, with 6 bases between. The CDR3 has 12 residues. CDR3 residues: CASGDSYNEQFF. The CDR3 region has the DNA TGTGCCAGTGGGGACTCCTACAATGAGCAGTTCTTC.

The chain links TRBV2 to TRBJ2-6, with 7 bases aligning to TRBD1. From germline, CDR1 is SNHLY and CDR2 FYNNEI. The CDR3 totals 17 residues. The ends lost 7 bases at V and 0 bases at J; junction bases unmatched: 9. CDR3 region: CASNRTGAYSGANVLTF. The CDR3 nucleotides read TGTGCCAGCAACCGAACAGGGGCCTACTCTGGGGCCAACGTCCTGACTTTC.

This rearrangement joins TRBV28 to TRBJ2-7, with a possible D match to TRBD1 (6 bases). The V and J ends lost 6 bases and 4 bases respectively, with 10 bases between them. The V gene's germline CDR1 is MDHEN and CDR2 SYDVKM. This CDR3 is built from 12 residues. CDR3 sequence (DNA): TGTGCCAGCAGAACGACAGGTTACGAGCAGTACTTC. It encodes CASRTTGYEQYF.

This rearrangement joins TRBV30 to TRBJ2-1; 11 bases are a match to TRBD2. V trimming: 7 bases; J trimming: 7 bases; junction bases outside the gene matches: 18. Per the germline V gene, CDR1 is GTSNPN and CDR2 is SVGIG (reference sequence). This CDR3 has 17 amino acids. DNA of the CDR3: TGTGCCTATACCTATGTAAAACTAGCGGGAGTATCAAATGAGCAGTTCTTC. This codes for CAYTYVKLAGVSNEQFF.

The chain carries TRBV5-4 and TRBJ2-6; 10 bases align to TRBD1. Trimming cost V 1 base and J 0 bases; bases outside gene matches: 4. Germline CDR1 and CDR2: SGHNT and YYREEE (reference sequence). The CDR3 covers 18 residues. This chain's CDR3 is CASSLRQGANSGANVLTF. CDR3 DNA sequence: TGTGCCAGCAGCTTGCGACAGGGGGCCAACTCTGGGGCCAACGTCCTGACTTTC. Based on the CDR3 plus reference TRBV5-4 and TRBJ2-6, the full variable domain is ETGVTQSPTHLIKTRGQQVTLRCSSQSGHNTVSWYQQALGQGPQFIFQYYREEENGRGNFPPRFSGLQFPNYSSELNVNALELDDSALYLCASSLRQGANSGANVLTFGAGSRLTVL.

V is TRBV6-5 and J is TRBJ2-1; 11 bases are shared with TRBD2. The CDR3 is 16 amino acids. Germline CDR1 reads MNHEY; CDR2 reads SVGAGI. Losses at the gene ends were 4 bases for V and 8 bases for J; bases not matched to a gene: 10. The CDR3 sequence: CASSLKTSGSRHEQFF. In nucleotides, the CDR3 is TGTGCCAGCAGTTTAAAAACTAGCGGGAGTAGGCATGAGCAGTTCTTC.

The CDR3 reads CATSRRAGPGTTEAFF. The CDR3 DNA reads TGTGCCACCAGCAGAAGAGCGGGACCTGGGACCACTGAAGCTTTCTTT. The gene calls are TRBV15 and TRBJ1-1, with a possible D match to TRBD1 (5 bases). Trimming left V 2 bases short and J 4 bases short, with 17 bases between. Germline CDR1 LNHNV, CDR2 YYDKDF (reference sequence). The CDR3 has 16 amino acids.

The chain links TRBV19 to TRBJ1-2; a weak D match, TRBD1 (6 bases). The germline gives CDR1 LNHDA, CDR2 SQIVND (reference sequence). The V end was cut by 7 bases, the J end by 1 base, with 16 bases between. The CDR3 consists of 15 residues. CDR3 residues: CASTIGGSSNYGYTF. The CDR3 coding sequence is TGTGCCAGTACGATCGGGGGCTCAAGTAACTATGGCTACACCTTC.

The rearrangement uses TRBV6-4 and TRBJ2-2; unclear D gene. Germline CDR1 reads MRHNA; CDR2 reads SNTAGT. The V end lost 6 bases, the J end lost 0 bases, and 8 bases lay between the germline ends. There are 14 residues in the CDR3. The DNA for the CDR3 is TGTGCCAGCAGCCCGGGTCCGAACACCGGGGAGCTGTTTTTT. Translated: CASSPGPNTGELFF.

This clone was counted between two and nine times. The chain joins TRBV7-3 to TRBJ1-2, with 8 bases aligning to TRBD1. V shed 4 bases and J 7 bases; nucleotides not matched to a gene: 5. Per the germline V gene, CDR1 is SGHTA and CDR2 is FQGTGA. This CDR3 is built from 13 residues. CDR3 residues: CASSYDRGRGYTF. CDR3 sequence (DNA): TGTGCCAGCAGCTACGACAGGGGTCGTGGCTACACCTTC. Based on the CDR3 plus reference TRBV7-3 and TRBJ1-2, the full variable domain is GAGVSQTPSNKVTEKGKYVELRCDPISGHTALYWYRQSLGQGPEFLIYFQGTGAADDSGLPNDRFFAVRPEGSVSTLKIQRTERGDSAVYLCASSYDRGRGYTFGSGTRLTVV.

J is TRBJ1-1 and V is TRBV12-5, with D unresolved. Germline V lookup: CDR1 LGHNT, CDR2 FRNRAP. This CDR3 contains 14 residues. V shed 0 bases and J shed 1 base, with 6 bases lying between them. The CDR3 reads CASGLVLGNTEAFF. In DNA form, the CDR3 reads TGTGCTAGTGGTTTGGTACTAGGGAACACTGAAGCTTTCTTT.

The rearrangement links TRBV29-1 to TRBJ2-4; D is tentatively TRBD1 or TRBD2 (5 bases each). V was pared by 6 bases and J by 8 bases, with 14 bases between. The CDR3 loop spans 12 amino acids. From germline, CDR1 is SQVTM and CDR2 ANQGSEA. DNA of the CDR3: TGCAGCGTCGAAAGGTTGGGGGACATTCAGTACTTC. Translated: CSVERLGDIQYF.